This T cell receptor beta chain was recorded in a study of cytomegalovirus exposure and HLA in healthy donors. General observations from the study: The study listed roughly 160 cytomegalovirus-associated TCR beta chains. A reported reduction in N-insertions relative to the roughly 610-donor mean was seen in an Asian-associated ancestry cluster in a later analysis. The records held CMV serostatus as the only immune exposure information. In an earlier analysis, in fewer than 700 donors, most V segments appeared productive either ~87% or ~30% of the time.

Primers included in the PCR were 60 Vbeta and 13 Jbeta primers. Profiling relied on immunoSEQ multiplex PCR, and the TCRdb table lists in-frame clones only, not all of them. The data hold over 200,000 clones, with around nine tenths observed a single time. Details on this clone: Its cognate antigen is unknown.

Germline V CDR1 and CDR2: LNHDA, SQIVND (reference sequence). The CDR3 runs to 15 residues. V shed 6 bases and J shed 2 bases, with 16 bases lying between them. The J gene is TRBJ1-2, the V gene TRBV19; TRBD1 is a possible D gene (6 bases). This TCR came from a woman aged 18-29 years in good health and CMV-seronegative. The sequencing input was PBMCs. Here the CDR3 reads CASSPNRAANYGYTF. The CDR3 DNA is TGTGCCAGTAGCCCTAACAGGGCGGCGAACTATGGCTACACCTTC.